Described below is a single T cell receptor (beta chain) sequence and its context. Its cognate antigen has yet to be identified. Within one base of it there is no much larger clone, and no base qualities were kept. The data were obtained in a study of CD8+CD57+ T cells in acquired aplastic anemia (dated by TCRdb to the late 2010s). With regard to the full study: On average, sorted CD4+ and CD8+ cells yielded 2.5 to 3.5 ug of extracted DNA, with a range of about 0.17 to 27.4 ug. A CD8+CD57+ expansion meant a frequency higher than the mean frequency seen in healthy subjects. Study-wide findings and limitations: Between patients and healthy controls, no significant difference in CD8+ Simpson's diversity was found (P=0.060). Around 30 CD8+ CDR3 sequences were found to be shared between patients and controls, but these sequences appeared to be highly expressed in patients and within the immunodominant clones of the patients.

Patients chosen for sequencing had shown expansion of CD8+CD57+ cells by flow cytometry. Every patient had severe acquired aplastic anemia, diagnosed using the International Study of Aplastic Anemia and Agranulocytosis and Camitta criteria. No patient had received any therapy when blood was sampled. The study deep-sequenced TCR repertoires of sorted CD4+ and CD8+ blood T cells from severe aplastic anemia patients and healthy subjects. Patients were enrolled in the USA under clinicaltrials.gov protocols 00001620, 01623167, 00001397, 00071045, 00081523 and 00961064. Ficoll-Paque density gradient centrifugation was used to isolate peripheral blood mononuclear cells. Before DNA was extracted, CD4+ and CD8+ T cells were sorted using either FACS or magnetic beads. Genomic DNA was used as template for profiling of TCR beta VDJ combinations and CDR3 sequences. An Illumina HiSeq 2000 was used for TCR repertoire sequencing. The authors processed their data as follows. TRBV/TRBJ rearrangement plots, CDR3 size and DJ length profiles, and Simpson's diversity index were used to assess repertoires. Whichever DNA sequence was most abundant in the deep sequencing data was defined as the immunodominant clone. CDR3 amino acid sequences were checked for sharing between subjects and were compared against published repertoires and the VDJdb database. TCRdb itself trimmed the public reads at Q25 with fastp, ran MiXCR and retained productive beta chains. CDR3 protein sequences are deduplicated, and each keeps its most common genes and DNA. The V and J calls were determined by TCRdb, not by the authors. The sample includes about 180,000 distinct CDR3 sequences, with approximately 48% observed a single time. Clones ranked in the top ten supply about 1.8% of the sample.

V was cut back by 4 bases and J by 7 bases, leaving a gap of 20 bases between them. Based on the germline V gene, the CDR1 and CDR2 sequences are SGHRS and YFSETQ. Inclusive of the bounding cysteine and phenylalanine, the CDR3 is 15 residues long. Only the CDR3 portion is preserved as DNA: 45 bases, with reading frame beginning at the first base. Sequences were obtained from sorted CD4+, CD8+, or CD8+CD57+ T cells (not recorded which) from PBMCs. The origin of this receptor is a human donor with aplastic anemia. The rearrangement combines TRBV5-1 with TRBJ1-2; TRBD1 is possibly the D segment (6 matching bases). The DNA sequence is as follows: TGCGCCAGCAGCCGCGGTGGACAGACCGGTAGTGGCTACACCTTC. Its coded protein is CASSRGGQTGSGYTF.